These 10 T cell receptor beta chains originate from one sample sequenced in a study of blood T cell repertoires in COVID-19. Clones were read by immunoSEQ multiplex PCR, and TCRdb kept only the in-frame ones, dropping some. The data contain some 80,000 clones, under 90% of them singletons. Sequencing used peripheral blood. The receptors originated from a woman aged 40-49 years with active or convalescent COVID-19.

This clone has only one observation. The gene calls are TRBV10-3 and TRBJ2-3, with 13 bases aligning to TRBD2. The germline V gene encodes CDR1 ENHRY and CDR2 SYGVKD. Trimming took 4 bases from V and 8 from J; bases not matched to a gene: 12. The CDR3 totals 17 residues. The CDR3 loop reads CAISGPGTSGVQGTQYF. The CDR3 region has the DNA TGTGCCATCAGTGGCCCCGGGACTAGCGGGGTCCAAGGTACGCAGTATTTT.

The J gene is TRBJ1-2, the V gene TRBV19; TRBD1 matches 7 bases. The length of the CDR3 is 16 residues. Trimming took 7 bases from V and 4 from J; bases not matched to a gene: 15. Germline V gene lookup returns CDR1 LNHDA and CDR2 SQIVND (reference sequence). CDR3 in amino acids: CASTPGQPHLVYGYTF. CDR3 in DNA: TGTGCCAGTACCCCGGGACAGCCTCATTTGGTCTATGGCTACACCTTC.

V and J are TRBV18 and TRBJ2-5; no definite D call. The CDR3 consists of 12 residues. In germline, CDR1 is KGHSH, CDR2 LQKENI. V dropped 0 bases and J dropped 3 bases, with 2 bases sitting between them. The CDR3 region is CASSPPEETQYF. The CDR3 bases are TGTGCCAGCTCACCACCCGAAGAGACCCAGTACTTC.

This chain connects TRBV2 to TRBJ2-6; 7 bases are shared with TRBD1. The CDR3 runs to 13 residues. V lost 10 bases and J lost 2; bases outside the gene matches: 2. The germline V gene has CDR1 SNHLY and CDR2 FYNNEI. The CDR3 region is CANDRAGANVLTF. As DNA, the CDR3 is TGTGCCAACGACAGGGCTGGGGCCAACGTCCTGACTTTC.

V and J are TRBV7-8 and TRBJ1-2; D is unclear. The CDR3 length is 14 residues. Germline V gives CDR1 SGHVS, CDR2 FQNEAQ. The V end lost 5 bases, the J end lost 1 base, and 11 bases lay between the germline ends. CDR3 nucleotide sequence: TGTGCCAGCAGCCTAGGATCAGTTAACTATGGCTACACCTTC. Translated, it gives CASSLGSVNYGYTF. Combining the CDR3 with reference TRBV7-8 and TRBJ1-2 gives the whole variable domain GAGVSQSPRYKVAKRGQDVALRCDPISGHVSLFWYQQALGQGPEFLTYFQNEAQLDKSGLPSDRFFAERPEGSVSTLKIQRTQQEDSAVYLCASSLGSVNYGYTFGSGTRLTVV.

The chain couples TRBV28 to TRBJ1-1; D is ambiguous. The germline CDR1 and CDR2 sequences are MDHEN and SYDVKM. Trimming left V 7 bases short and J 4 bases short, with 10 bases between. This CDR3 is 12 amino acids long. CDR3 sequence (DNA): TGTGCCAGCACTGGTGGTAGCACTGAAGCTTTCTTT. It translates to CASTGGSTEAFF.

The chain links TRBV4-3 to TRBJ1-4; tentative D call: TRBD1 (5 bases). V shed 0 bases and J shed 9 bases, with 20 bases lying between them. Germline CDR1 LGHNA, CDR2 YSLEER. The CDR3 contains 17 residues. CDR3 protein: CASSQDRAGRLSQKLFF. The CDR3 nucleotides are TGCGCCAGCAGCCAAGATCGGGCGGGACGGCTAAGTCAAAAACTGTTTTTT.

The CDR3 protein is CSAGGQNMNTEAFF. The CDR3 DNA is TGCAGCGCGGGTGGCCAGAATATGAACACTGAAGCTTTCTTT. The chain joins TRBV29-1 to TRBJ1-1, with no clear D. Trimming removed 7 bases at V and 0 bases at J, with 15 bases between. CDR1 SQVTM and CDR2 ANQGSEA come from the germline V gene. CDR3 size: 14 residues.

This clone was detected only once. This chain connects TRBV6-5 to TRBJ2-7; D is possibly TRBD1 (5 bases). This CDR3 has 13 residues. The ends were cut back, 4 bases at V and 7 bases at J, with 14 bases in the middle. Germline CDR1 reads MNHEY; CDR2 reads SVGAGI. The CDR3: CASSWATGREQYF. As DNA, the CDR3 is TGTGCCAGCAGTTGGGCAACAGGACGAGAGCAGTACTTC.

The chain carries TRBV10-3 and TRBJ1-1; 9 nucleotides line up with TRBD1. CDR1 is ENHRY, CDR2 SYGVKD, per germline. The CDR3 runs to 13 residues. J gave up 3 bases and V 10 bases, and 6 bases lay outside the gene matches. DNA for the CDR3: TGTGCCAGTACAGGGGGCGCGGACACTGAAGCTTTCTTT. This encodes CASTGGADTEAFF.